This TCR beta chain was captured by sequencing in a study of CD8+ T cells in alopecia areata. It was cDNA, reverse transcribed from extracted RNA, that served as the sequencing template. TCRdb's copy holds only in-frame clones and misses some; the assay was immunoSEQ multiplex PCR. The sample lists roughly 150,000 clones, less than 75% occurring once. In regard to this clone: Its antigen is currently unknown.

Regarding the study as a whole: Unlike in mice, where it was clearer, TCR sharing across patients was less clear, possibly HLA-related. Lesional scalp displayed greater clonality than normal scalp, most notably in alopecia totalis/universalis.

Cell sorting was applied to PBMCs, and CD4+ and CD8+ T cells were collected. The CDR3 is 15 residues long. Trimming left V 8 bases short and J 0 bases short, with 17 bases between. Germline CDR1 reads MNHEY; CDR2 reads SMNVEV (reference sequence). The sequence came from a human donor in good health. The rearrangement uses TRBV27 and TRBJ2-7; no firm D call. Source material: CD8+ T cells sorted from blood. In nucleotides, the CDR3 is TGTGCCAGCCGCCCTCTCTTCTCGAGCTCCTACGAGCAGTACTTC. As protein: CASRPLFSSSYEQYF.